What follows are 14 T cell receptor beta chains derived from one specimen sequenced in a study of cytomegalovirus exposure and HLA in healthy donors. PCR used 60 Vbeta primers and 13 Jbeta primers. TCRdb's table, derived via immunoSEQ multiplex PCR, lists solely in-frame clones and lacks some. The sample consists of 80,000 to 130,000 clones, about 75% of them appearing once. Sequenced input: PBMCs. The receptors were gathered from a woman between 18 and 30 years old in good health and CMV-seropositive.

This chain joins TRBV27 and TRBJ1-1, with TRBD1 identical over 11 bases. The CDR3 totals 14 residues. V dropped 7 bases and J dropped 2; count of bases not matched to a gene: 3. Germline V gives CDR1 MNHEY, CDR2 SMNVEV (reference sequence). The CDR3 spells CASTGTGGNTEAFF. CDR3 bases: TGTGCCAGCACCGGGACAGGGGGTAACACTGAAGCTTTCTTT.

This chain uses TRBV2 with TRBJ2-2; 7 positions match TRBD2. Germline values: CDR1 SNHLY, CDR2 FYNNEI. CDR3 length: 16 residues. Trimming removed 3 bases from V and 3 bases from J; junction bases left unmatched: 7. CDR3 in amino acids: CASSEWRERDTGELFF. In DNA form, the CDR3 reads TGTGCCAGCAGTGAGTGGCGGGAGAGGGACACCGGGGAGCTGTTTTTT.

This clone was counted only a few times. The J gene is TRBJ2-7, the V gene TRBV7-2; the match to TRBD2 covers 13 bases. Per the germline V gene, CDR1 is SGHTA and CDR2 is FQGNSA. The CDR3 extends over 16 amino acids. V trimming: 4 bases; J trimming: 5 bases; junction bases outside the gene matches: 8. CDR3 sequence reads: CASSSQGLAGAHEQYF. The CDR3 nucleotides are TGTGCCAGCAGCTCCCAAGGACTAGCGGGAGCCCACGAGCAGTACTTC. The whole variable domain, remainder taken from reference TRBV7-2 and TRBJ2-7, is GAGVSQSPSNKVTEKGKDVELRCDPISGHTALYWYRQSLGQGLEFLIYFQGNSAPDKSGLPSDRFSAERTGGSVSTLTIQRTQQEDSAVYLCASSSQGLAGAHEQYFGPGTRLTVT.

J is TRBJ2-7 and V is TRBV7-9; no definite D call. This CDR3 is built from 15 residues. V was trimmed by 0 bases and J by 0 bases, leaving 9 bases between them. Germline CDR1 is SEHNR and CDR2 is FQNEAQ (reference sequence). The DNA for the CDR3 is TGTGCCAGCAGCTTAGCGCTTAGTAGCTCCTACGAGCAGTACTTC. Translating it yields CASSLALSSSYEQYF.

The chain employs TRBV27 and TRBJ1-3, with TRBD1 matching 8 bases. Germline V gene lookup returns CDR1 MNHEY and CDR2 SMNVEV (reference sequence). The CDR3 runs 13 residues. V lost 6 bases to trimming and J lost 2 bases; unmatched junction nucleotides: 0. In nucleotides, the CDR3 is TGTGCCAGCAGACAGGGGGCTGGAAACACCATATATTTT. Its protein product is CASRQGAGNTIYF.

The V and J genes are TRBV28 and TRBJ1-2; D is unresolved. CDR1 is MDHEN and CDR2 is SYDVKM in the germline V gene. This CDR3 spans 13 amino acids. V shed 6 bases and J shed 2 bases, with 10 bases lying between them. Here the CDR3 reads CASSRAGNYGYTF. DNA of the CDR3: TGTGCCAGCAGCCGTGCGGGGAACTATGGCTACACCTTC.

The chain has TRBV27 and TRBJ1-1; TRBD1 matches 8 bases. Germline CDR1 MNHEY, CDR2 SMNVEV (reference sequence). The CDR3 contains 15 residues. The ends lost 5 bases at V and 6 bases at J; junction bases unmatched: 11. As DNA, the CDR3 is TGTGCCAGCAGTAGTATGGGACAGGTCGGGGCTGAAGCTTTCTTT. It codes for CASSSMGQVGAEAFF.

The chain couples TRBV19 to TRBJ2-1; 14 nucleotides agree with TRBD2. V was clipped by 7 bases and J by 4 bases; unmatched bases: 6. CDR1 LNHDA and CDR2 SQIVND come from the germline V gene (reference sequence). The CDR3 length is 16 residues. DNA of the CDR3: TGTGCCAGTACCCCGGGACTAGCGGGGGAGTACAATGAGCAGTTCTTC. This codes for CASTPGLAGEYNEQFF.

Of note for this clone: The sample contains more than one DNA sequence encoding this CDR3. The rearrangement joins TRBV28 to TRBJ2-2; weak D call: TRBD2 (5 bases). CDR1 is MDHEN, CDR2 SYDVKM, per germline. There are 14 residues in the CDR3. V gave up 2 bases and J gave up 7 bases, with 11 bases separating them. In DNA, the CDR3 is TGTGCCAGCAGTTTAGGGGAAGGAGGCGGGGAGCTGTTTTTT. Translated: CASSLGEGGGELFF.

This clone was detected only a few times. The J gene is TRBJ2-1, the V gene TRBV28; 8 nucleotides align to TRBD2. The CDR3 totals 16 residues. Germline CDR1 MDHEN, CDR2 SYDVKM. The junction had 14 bases not matched to a gene; V was cut back by 6 bases and J by 7 bases. The CDR3 loop reads CASSSSGVLAGNEQFF. In DNA form, the CDR3 reads TGTGCCAGCAGCTCCTCGGGAGTTTTAGCGGGAAATGAGCAGTTCTTC.

This chain links TRBV29-1 with TRBJ2-7; a possible D gene is TRBD1 (6 bases). The V end lost 7 bases, the J end lost 3 bases, and 16 bases lay between the germline ends. The V gene's germline CDR1 is SQVTM and CDR2 ANQGSEA. CDR3 length equals 13 residues. The CDR3 DNA reads as TGCAGCGCCGAGGACAGTGGGGTCTACGAGCAGTACTTC. It codes for CSAEDSGVYEQYF.

V and J are TRBV18 and TRBJ1-5; D may be TRBD1 (6 bases). V shed 4 bases and J shed 5 bases, with 15 bases lying between them. Per germline, CDR1 KGHSH and CDR2 LQKENI. The CDR3 consists of 15 residues. The CDR3 reads CASSQATPGDQPQHF. The CDR3 region has the DNA TGTGCCAGCTCACAGGCGACACCAGGGGATCAGCCCCAGCATTTT.

This chain connects TRBV7-8 to TRBJ1-2, with 7 bases lining up with TRBD1. The length of the CDR3 is 15 residues. V lost 1 base to trimming and J lost 2 bases; unmatched junction nucleotides: 4. The V gene's germline CDR1 is SGHVS and CDR2 FQNEAQ. Here the CDR3 DNA reads TGTGCCAGCAGCTTAGTATCAGGGGGAAACTATGGCTACACCTTC. Amino acid sequence: CASSLVSGGNYGYTF. The entire variable domain, with the rest obtained from reference TRBV7-8 and TRBJ1-2, is as follows: GAGVSQSPRYKVAKRGQDVALRCDPISGHVSLFWYQQALGQGPEFLTYFQNEAQLDKSGLPSDRFFAERPEGSVSTLKIQRTQQEDSAVYLCASSLVSGGNYGYTFGSGTRLTVV.

The chain uses TRBV11-2 and TRBJ1-1, with a weak D call TRBD1 (5 bases). Per the germline V gene, CDR1 is SGHAT and CDR2 is FQNNGV. The CDR3 runs 15 residues. Trimming removed 5 bases at V and 4 bases at J, with 17 bases between. This CDR3 is CASSAPGTRITEAFF. The DNA for the CDR3 is TGTGCCAGCAGCGCCCCCGGGACTAGGATCACTGAAGCTTTCTTT.